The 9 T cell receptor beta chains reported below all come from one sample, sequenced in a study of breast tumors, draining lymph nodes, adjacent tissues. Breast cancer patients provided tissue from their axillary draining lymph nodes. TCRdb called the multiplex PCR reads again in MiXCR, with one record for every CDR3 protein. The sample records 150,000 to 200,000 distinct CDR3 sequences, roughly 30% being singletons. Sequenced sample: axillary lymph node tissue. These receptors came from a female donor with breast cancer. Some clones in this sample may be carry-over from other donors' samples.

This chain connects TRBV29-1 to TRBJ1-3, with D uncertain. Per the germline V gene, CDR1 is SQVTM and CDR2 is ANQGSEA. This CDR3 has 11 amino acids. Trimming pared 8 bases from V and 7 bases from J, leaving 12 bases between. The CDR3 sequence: CSIEGSNTIYF. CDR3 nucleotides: TGCAGCATCGAAGGGTCGAACACCATATATTTT. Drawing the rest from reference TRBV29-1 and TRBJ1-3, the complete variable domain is SAVISQKPSRDICQRGTSLTIQCQVDSQVTMMFWYRQQPGQSLTLIATANQGSEATYESGFVIDKFPISRPNLTFSTLTVSNMSPEDSSIYLCSIEGSNTIYFGEGSWLTVV.

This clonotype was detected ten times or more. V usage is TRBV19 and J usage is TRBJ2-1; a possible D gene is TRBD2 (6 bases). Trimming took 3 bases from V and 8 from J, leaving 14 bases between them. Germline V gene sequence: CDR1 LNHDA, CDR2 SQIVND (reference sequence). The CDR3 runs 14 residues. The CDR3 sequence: CASSILRDFDEQFF. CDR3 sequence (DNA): TGTGCCAGTAGTATCCTCCGGGACTTCGATGAGCAGTTCTTC.

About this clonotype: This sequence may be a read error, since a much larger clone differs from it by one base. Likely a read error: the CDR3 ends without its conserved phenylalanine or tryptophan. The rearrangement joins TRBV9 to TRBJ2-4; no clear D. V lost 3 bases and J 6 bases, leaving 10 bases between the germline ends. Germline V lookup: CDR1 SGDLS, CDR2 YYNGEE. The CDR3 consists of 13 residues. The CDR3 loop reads CASSDGRSNIQYS. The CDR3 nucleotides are TGTGCCAGCAGCGACGGACGGTCAAACATTCAGTACTCC.

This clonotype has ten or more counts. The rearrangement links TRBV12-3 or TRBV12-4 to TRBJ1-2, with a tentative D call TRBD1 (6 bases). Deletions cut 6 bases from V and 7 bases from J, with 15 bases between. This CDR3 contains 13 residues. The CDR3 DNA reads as TGTGCCAGCAGCCCCGGGAGGGGGTCTGGCTACACCTTC. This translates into CASSPGRGSGYTF.

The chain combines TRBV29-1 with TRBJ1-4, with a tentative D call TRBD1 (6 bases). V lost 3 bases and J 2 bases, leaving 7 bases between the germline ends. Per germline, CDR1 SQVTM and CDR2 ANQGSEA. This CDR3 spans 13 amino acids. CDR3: CSVDGGTNEKLFF. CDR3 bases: TGCAGCGTTGATGGGGGCACTAATGAAAAACTGTTTTTT.

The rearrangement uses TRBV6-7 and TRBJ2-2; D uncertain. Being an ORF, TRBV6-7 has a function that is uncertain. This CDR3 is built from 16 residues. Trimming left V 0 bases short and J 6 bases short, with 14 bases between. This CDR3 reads CASSYSTEPIPGELFF. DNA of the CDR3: TGTGCCAGCAGTTACTCCACTGAACCCATCCCCGGGGAGCTGTTTTTT.

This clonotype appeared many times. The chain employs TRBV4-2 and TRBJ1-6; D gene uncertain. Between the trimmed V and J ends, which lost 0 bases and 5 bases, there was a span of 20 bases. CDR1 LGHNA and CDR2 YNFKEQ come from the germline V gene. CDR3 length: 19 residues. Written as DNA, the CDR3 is TGTGCCAGCAGCCAAGAAGCGGCCCCGGCAGGCTCTAATAATTCACCCCTCCACTTT. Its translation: CASSQEAAPAGSNNSPLHF.

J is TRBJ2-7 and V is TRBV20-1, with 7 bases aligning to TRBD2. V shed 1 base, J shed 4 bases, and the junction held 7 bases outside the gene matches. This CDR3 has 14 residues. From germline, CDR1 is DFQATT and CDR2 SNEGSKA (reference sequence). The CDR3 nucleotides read TGCAGTGCTAGAGGGTGGGAGGGCTTGTACGAGCAGTACTTC. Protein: CSARGWEGLYEQYF.

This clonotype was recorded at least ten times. The CDR3 spells CASSAAQGPATDTQYF. CDR3 in DNA: TGTGCCAGTAGTGCCGCACAGGGTCCGGCTACAGATACGCAGTATTTT. The chain has TRBV19 and TRBJ2-3, with D possibly being TRBD1 (6 bases). CDR1 LNHDA and CDR2 SQIVND come from the germline V gene (reference sequence). The CDR3 runs to 16 residues. Trimming shortened V by 5 bases and J by 3 bases, and 18 bases separated the two germline ends.